This TCR beta chain is drawn from a study of blood T cell repertoires in COVID-19. The V and J ends lost 3 bases and 3 bases, in that order; junction bases with no gene match: 7. Germline CDR1 MRHNA, CDR2 SNTAGT. The CDR3 is 17 amino acids. Measured with immunoSEQ multiplex PCR; TCRdb has only the in-frame clones, and not every one. The sample carries a few hundred thousand clones, around 84% recorded once. Sequencing was carried out using peripheral blood. This clonotype originated in a woman older than 75 with active or convalescent COVID-19. This chain joins TRBV6-4 and TRBJ2-7; 14 bases map to TRBD2. CDR3 sequence (DNA): TGTGCCAGCAGTGAACCCGGGACTAGCGGGAGCTGCTACGAGCAGTACTTC. It yields the protein CASSEPGTSGSCYEQYF.